These 27 T cell receptor beta chains came from one sample sequenced in a study of identical twins. MiXCR, applied by TCRdb to the 5' RACE reads, yields one record per CDR3 protein. Of fewer than 900,000 distinct CDR3 sequences detected, roughly 18% appear once; the ten largest clones hold around 13%. These sequences were also reported in another study, on T cells expressing NK-cell markers.

Sequencing was performed on PBMCs. These receptors were obtained from a woman aged 18-29 years in good health.

This rearrangement joins TRBV3-1 to TRBJ2-6; no firm D call. Germline CDR1 is LGHDT and CDR2 is YNNKEL (reference sequence). V lost 7 bases and J lost 5, with 3 bases in between. The CDR3 is 11 amino acids. The CDR3 spells CASMRANVLTF. The CDR3 region has the DNA TGTGCCAGCATGCGGGCCAACGTCCTGACTTTC. The variable domain in full, completed from reference TRBV3-1 and TRBJ2-6, reads DTAVSQTPKYLVTQMGNDKSIKCEQNLGHDTMYWYKQDSKKFLKIMFSYNNKELIINETVPNRFSPKSPDKAHLNLHINSLELGDSAVYFCASMRANVLTFGAGSRLTVL.

This clonotype was seen only a few times. The rearrangement joins TRBV9 to TRBJ2-7; 10 positions match TRBD1. CDR3 length: 15 residues. Germline CDR1 and CDR2: SGDLS and YYNGEE. V lost 0 bases, J lost 2 bases, and 2 bases stayed unmatched. CDR3 amino acids: CASSVETGGPYEQYF. The CDR3 DNA reads as TGTGCCAGCAGCGTAGAGACAGGGGGCCCCTACGAGCAGTACTTC.

This clonotype was detected only a few times. The J gene is TRBJ2-3, the V gene TRBV4-2; D gene unclear. The V end lost 0 bases, the J end lost 1 base, and 5 bases lay between the germline ends. There are 14 residues in the CDR3. CDR1 and CDR2 from the germline V gene are LGHNA and YNFKEQ. CDR3 sequence reads: CASSQDAGTDTQYF. In nucleotides, the CDR3 is TGTGCCAGCAGCCAAGACGCAGGCACAGATACGCAGTATTTT.

The sample holds a few counts of this clonotype. This chain uses TRBV7-8 with TRBJ1-5; D call uncertain. Trimming took 5 bases from V and 3 from J, leaving 8 bases between them. Germline V lookup: CDR1 SGHVS, CDR2 FQNEAQ. There are 13 residues in the CDR3. This chain's CDR3 is CASSPAPNQPQHF. CDR3 DNA: TGTGCCAGCAGCCCAGCCCCCAATCAGCCCCAGCATTTT.

This sequence joins TRBV6-2 or TRBV6-3 and TRBJ2-7; 9 nucleotides line up with TRBD2. Germline assignment: CDR1 MNHEY and CDR2 SVGEGT. V was clipped by 7 bases and J by 3 bases; unmatched bases: 4. The CDR3 runs 13 residues. In nucleotides, the CDR3 is TGTGCCAGCAACCTTAGCGGGGGCTACGAGCAGTACTTC. This gives the protein CASNLSGGYEQYF.

This clonotype showed up just a few times. The chain employs TRBV20-1 and TRBJ2-3; D gene ambiguous. V was cut by 2 bases and J by 1 base, with 10 bases left in between. CDR1 is DFQATT, CDR2 SNEGSKA, per germline (reference sequence). The CDR3 contains 14 residues. This CDR3 reads CSARPPIGTDTQYF. CDR3 in DNA: TGCAGTGCTAGACCCCCCATAGGCACAGATACGCAGTATTTT.

This chain links TRBV18 with TRBJ1-5; D is perhaps TRBD1 (6 bases). The CDR3 extends over 17 amino acids. The germline V and J ends were trimmed by 3 bases and 2 bases, with 17 bases remaining between them. Germline CDR1 KGHSH, CDR2 LQKENI. The CDR3 DNA is TGTGCCAGCTCACCCCGGGCAGGGGACGGCGGCAATCAGCCCCAGCATTTT. Amino acid sequence: CASSPRAGDGGNQPQHF.

This clonotype has at least ten counts. A much larger clone lies a single base off, so this may be a read error. The rearrangement joins TRBV6-5 to TRBJ2-7; no reliable D call. V was clipped by 2 bases and J by 2 bases, with 1 base between them. The CDR3 runs 11 residues. Germline lookup yields CDR1 MNHEY and CDR2 SVGAGI. DNA of the CDR3: TGTGCCAGCAGTTACGCCTACGAGCAGTACTTC. It encodes CASSYAYEQYF.

The gene calls are TRBV20-1 and TRBJ2-7; TRBD2 matches at 10 bases. Germline-derived CDR1 and CDR2 are DFQATT and SNEGSKA (reference sequence). The CDR3 has 13 amino acids. After removal of 2 bases from V and 7 bases from J, the junction contained 5 bases not matched to a gene. The CDR3 nucleotides are TGCAGTGCTAGACTAGCGGGAGTGCGGGAGCAGTACTTC. It yields the protein CSARLAGVREQYF.

DNA of the CDR3: TGTGCCAGCAGTACCGACAGCGCGAACACCGGGGAGCTGTTTTTT. It specifies CASSTDSANTGELFF. This chain uses TRBV12-3 or TRBV12-4 with TRBJ2-2; tentatively, D is TRBD1 (5 bases). V was shortened by 5 bases and J by 0 bases, with 10 bases between the two germline ends. This CDR3 comprises 15 residues.

The chain combines TRBV20-1 with TRBJ2-7; 10 positions agree with TRBD2. The J segment lost 5 bases and the V segment lost 5 bases, leaving 15 bases of the junction unmatched. Germline loops: CDR1 DFQATT, CDR2 SNEGSKA (reference sequence). The CDR3 length is 16 residues. The CDR3 sequence: CSAARASGRKGHEQYF. CDR3 nucleotides: TGCAGTGCTGCCCGAGCTAGCGGGAGAAAGGGACACGAGCAGTACTTC.

Only a few counts were recorded for this clonotype. This chain joins TRBV29-1 and TRBJ2-7; D might be TRBD1 (6 bases). This CDR3 has 15 amino acids. The V gene lost 2 bases and the J gene lost 0 bases, with 14 bases spanning the gap. The germline V gene has CDR1 SQVTM and CDR2 ANQGSEA. The CDR3 loop is CSVELGTSSSYEQYF. CDR3 nucleotides: TGCAGCGTTGAATTGGGGACATCCAGCTCCTACGAGCAGTACTTC.

This clonotype has a handful of counts. This sequence joins TRBV4-3 and TRBJ1-6, with D possibly TRBD1 on 5 matching bases. The CDR3 runs to 16 residues. Deletions cut 1 base from V and 10 bases from J, with 17 bases between. Germline loops: CDR1 LGHNA, CDR2 YSLEER. The CDR3: CASSQVGQGRWSPLHF. DNA of the CDR3: TGCGCCAGCAGCCAAGTCGGGCAGGGACGTTGGTCACCCCTCCACTTT.

The genes are TRBV29-1 and TRBJ2-7; possible D gene TRBD1, 6 bases. Trimming shortened V by 4 bases and J by 2 bases, and 12 bases separated the two germline ends. Germline values: CDR1 SQVTM, CDR2 ANQGSEA. The CDR3 is made up of 13 amino acids. CDR3 DNA sequence: TGCAGCGTTGGACGACAGGAGACCTACGAGCAGTACTTC. Protein product: CSVGRQETYEQYF.

The chain is built from TRBV18 and TRBJ1-2; D is perhaps TRBD1 (5 bases). With 3 bases removed from V and 2 bases from J, the gap between germline ends came to 13 bases. This CDR3 has 15 amino acids. Germline-derived CDR1 and CDR2 are KGHSH and LQKENI. The CDR3 is CASSPRTTQNYGYTF. DNA for the CDR3: TGTGCCAGCTCACCCCGGACAACGCAAAACTATGGCTACACCTTC.

This clonotype was found a few times. V and J are TRBV2 and TRBJ2-1; TRBD2 agrees at 14 bases. The germline V gene encodes CDR1 SNHLY and CDR2 FYNNEI. The length of the CDR3 is 15 residues. V shed 3 bases, J shed 8 bases, and the junction held 3 bases outside the gene matches. CDR3 region: CASSEGTSGRDEQFF. As DNA, the CDR3 is TGTGCCAGCAGTGAGGGGACTAGCGGGAGAGATGAGCAGTTCTTC.

This clonotype was seen only a few times. This chain uses TRBV19 with TRBJ1-1; a possible D gene is TRBD1 (6 bases). V lost 7 bases to trimming and J lost 1 base, with 16 bases between them. The CDR3 covers 15 residues. From germline, CDR1 is LNHDA and CDR2 SQIVND (reference sequence). The CDR3 region is CASTAKTGRNTEAFF. The DNA for the CDR3 is TGTGCCAGTACAGCGAAAACAGGGAGGAACACTGAAGCTTTCTTT.

In its sample, this clonotype was seen many times. The chain links TRBV29-1 to TRBJ2-7; D not certain. The CDR3 has 12 residues. Germline CDR1 is SQVTM and CDR2 is ANQGSEA. The V gene lost 0 bases and the J gene lost 5 bases, with 8 bases spanning the gap. CDR3 loop: CSVEDQRDEQYF. Written as DNA, the CDR3 is TGCAGCGTTGAAGATCAAAGAGACGAGCAGTACTTC.

This clonotype has only a few counts. The chain links TRBV29-1 to TRBJ2-7; 8 bases are a match to TRBD2. The V segment lost 6 bases and the J segment 4 bases; nucleotides outside the gene matches: 5. CDR1 and CDR2 from the germline V gene are SQVTM and ANQGSEA. CDR3 length: 12 amino acids. CDR3 sequence reads: CSVSRGGYEQYF. CDR3 coding DNA: TGCAGCGTCTCACGCGGGGGGTACGAGCAGTACTTC.

The V gene is TRBV6-2 or TRBV6-3, the J gene TRBJ2-7; the match to TRBD2 covers 10 bases. Germline lookup yields CDR1 MNHEY and CDR2 SVGEGT. V shed 5 bases, J shed 5 bases, and the junction held 9 bases outside the gene matches. The CDR3 runs to 15 residues. CDR3 bases: TGTGCCAGCAGTCCGCGGACTAGCGGTCCCCACGAGCAGTACTTC. Translated, it gives CASSPRTSGPHEQYF.

The chain couples TRBV20-1 to TRBJ2-1; unclear D gene. This CDR3 has 14 residues. Deletions cut 6 bases from V and 0 bases from J, with 12 bases between. Germline lookup yields CDR1 DFQATT and CDR2 SNEGSKA (reference sequence). The chain's CDR3 is CSADPRSSYNEQFF. DNA of the CDR3: TGCAGTGCCGACCCTCGGAGCTCCTACAATGAGCAGTTCTTC.

The table lists this clonotype with a few counts. The chain carries TRBV2 and TRBJ2-7; a weak D match, TRBD1 (5 bases). This CDR3 is 14 amino acids long. Trimming removed 0 bases at V and 3 bases at J, with 9 bases between. Germline V lookup: CDR1 SNHLY, CDR2 FYNNEI. The CDR3 DNA reads as TGTGCCAGCAGTGAAGCGGGGCCATACTACGAGCAGTACTTC. Its translation is CASSEAGPYYEQYF.

The rearrangement uses TRBV20-1 and TRBJ2-1; 11 bases map to TRBD2. CDR1 and CDR2 from the germline V gene are DFQATT and SNEGSKA (reference sequence). Unmatched junction bases numbered 9, after V lost 2 bases and J lost 6 bases. The CDR3 extends over 16 amino acids. The CDR3 here is CSARSPGLAAFNEQFF. The DNA for the CDR3 is TGCAGTGCTAGAAGCCCGGGACTAGCGGCTTTCAATGAGCAGTTCTTC.

This rearrangement joins TRBV3-1 to TRBJ2-7; D gene unclear. Deletions cut 1 base from V and 3 bases from J, with 4 bases between. This CDR3 is built from 12 residues. Germline CDR1 is LGHDT and CDR2 is YNNKEL (reference sequence). The CDR3 sequence: CASSQANYEQYF. CDR3 coding DNA: TGTGCCAGCAGCCAAGCAAACTACGAGCAGTACTTC.

This rearrangement joins TRBV9 to TRBJ1-3; TRBD1 is a possible D gene (5 bases). Germline V gives CDR1 SGDLS, CDR2 YYNGEE. Trimming took off 4 bases at V and 6 bases at J, with 11 bases between the two ends. This CDR3 is built from 13 residues. CDR3 amino acids: CASSYGGVNTIYF. CDR3 sequence (DNA): TGTGCCAGCAGCTACGGGGGAGTAAACACCATATATTTT.

This clonotype was counted only a few times. The chain joins TRBV12-3 or TRBV12-4 to TRBJ2-1; D could derive from TRBD1 or TRBD2 (5 bases each). V was trimmed by 4 bases and J by 7 bases, leaving 17 bases between them. The CDR3 sequence is 15 residues long. The CDR3 region is CASSSRSRGGNEQFF. CDR3 nucleotides: TGTGCCAGCAGTTCCCGGTCAAGGGGCGGGAATGAGCAGTTCTTC.

V is TRBV10-3 and J is TRBJ2-5; 8 positions match TRBD1. Germline CDR1 is ENHRY and CDR2 is SYGVKD. This CDR3 comprises 15 residues. J gave up 5 bases and V 0 bases, and 5 bases lay outside the gene matches. The CDR3 sequence: CAISESLRTGETQYF. The CDR3 DNA follows: TGTGCCATCAGTGAGTCGTTGAGGACAGGGGAGACCCAGTACTTC.